This T cell receptor (beta chain) was captured by sequencing in a study of T cells in localized non-small cell lung cancer (TCRdb year 2020). Background for the entire study: T cell repertoires of 200 to 250 early-stage NSCLC patients were analyzed, with tumors being compared against uninvolved tumor-adjacent lungs. Of the NSCLC patients, around 140 were male and around 99 were female, and the mean age was about 69 years. All 240 or so NSCLC patients in the cohort were treatment-naive and had localized lung tumors that were resected.

At diagnosis, peripheral blood, uninvolved tumor-adjacent lung and tumor were collected and were preserved as a mix of fresh-frozen and FFPE material. For TCR repertoire profiling, blood samples were analyzed as peripheral blood mononuclear cells. Notes on this clone: It lacks a known antigen. No much larger clone exists at a distance of one base, and base qualities are not known.

Overall study outcomes, separate from this receptor: The highest T cell clonality was observed in uninvolved tumor-adjacent lung, where clonality exceeded that of tumor, suggesting that antigenic responses were more focused in uninvolved tumor-adjacent lung. Because the study design was exploratory, TCR variables were selected using unadjusted p-values without false-discovery rate correction. Higher T cell density in blood was associated with longer overall survival, whereas higher clonality in adjacent lung was associated with shorter survival. A median of around 60 of the top 100 tumor clones turned up in the paired uninvolved adjacent lung, and 25 to 35 of those clones also ranked among the top 100 of that same adjacent lung. Multi-region tumor sequencing was not performed, so intratumor heterogeneity could not be excluded.

The immunoSEQ Assay was used to sequence TCR beta CDR3 regions from DNA. Turning to the authors' computational methods: T cell density was computed as TCR beta template counts normalized to usable DNA estimated by amplifying housekeeping genes. Richness was estimated using the preseqR package, with extrapolation to 400,000 templates for PBMC samples and to 120,000 templates for tissue samples. Clonality was calculated as one minus Pielou's evenness. Tissue-enriched TCRs were identified by differential abundance testing using productive amino-acid clonotypes, minimum total count 5 and alpha 0.1. The Jaccard Index and the Morisita Overlap Index were used to measure how much the repertoires overlapped between compartments. GLIPH grouped TCR beta CDR3s together with public tetramer-defined viral CDR3s, and a viral motif had to include at least three viral sequences and also show V-gene enrichment. Sourced from immuneACCESS, this table was stored by TCRdb with only in-frame sequences that have V and J called. A share of the clones is absent; for the studies checked, an unresolved V gene accounts for under half, and the remainder has no known explanation. The D gene and trimming were derived from the DNA, and the V and J assignments and clone size from that table. Here the sample has about 72,000 clones; just under 85% occur a single time. The ten most abundant clones make up around an eighth of the sample.

The sequence was obtained from a female donor older than 55 with stage I lung adenocarcinoma. The starting material was peripheral blood, obtained before any cancer treatment.

The DNA sequence is TGCGCCAGCAGTACAAACCCGGACAGCCGGAGCAATCAGCCCCAGCATTTT. Its protein reads: CASSTNPDSRSNQPQHF. The rearranged chain carries TRBV10-1 and TRBJ1-5; the D region possibly corresponds to TRBD1 (6 bases align). A distance of 18 bases separates the germline ends of V and J, which lose 5 bases and 1 base respectively. For CDR1 and CDR2, the germline V gene (reference sequence) lists WNHNN and SYGVQD. From the cysteine through the phenylalanine, the CDR3 covers 17 amino acids. The DNA shown is the 51-base CDR3, in frame from base 1.